This TCR beta chain derives from a study of cytomegalovirus exposure and HLA in healthy donors. Study information: An analysis done earlier identified approximately 120 million unique TCR beta sequences from approximately 180 million T cells.

PCR used 60 Vbeta primers and 13 Jbeta primers. TCRdb's table, derived via immunoSEQ multiplex PCR, lists solely in-frame clones and lacks some. Of tens of thousands of clones in the sample, around three quarters are singletons; the top ten hold less than 4.5%. Sequences were obtained from PBMCs. This TCR was recovered from a man aged 40-49 years in good health and CMV-seronegative.

The chain's CDR3 is CASRSLKTGTNEKLFF. The CDR3 DNA sequence: TGTGCCAGCAGATCCCTAAAGACAGGGACTAATGAAAAACTGTTTTTT. The chain is built from TRBV27 and TRBJ1-4; 7 bases agree with TRBD1. The CDR3 is 16 amino acids. Germline-derived CDR1 and CDR2 are MNHEY and SMNVEV (reference sequence). Trimming at V came to 6 bases and at J to 2 bases, leaving 9 bases not matched to a gene.